This is a list of T cell receptor beta chains from one sample in a study of blood T cell repertoires in COVID-19. The method was immunoSEQ multiplex PCR; TCRdb's version includes in-frame clones alone and lacks a portion of them. The table has around 400,000 clones, around 87% seen once; the top ten hold about 2.3%. Source material: peripheral blood. Receptor source: a woman aged 55 to 70 with COVID-19, enrolled during active disease. CDR3s include the opening cysteine and the closing phenylalanine or tryptophan. D genes are given only for firm matches. For some rows the clone size is stated as once, few or many, or as a class when expanded; others skip it.

size	D	V	J	DNA	CDR3
.	TRBD1	TRBV5-1	TRBJ1-5	TGCGCCAGCAGCCCCGGGACAGATTATCAGCCCCAGCATTTT	CASSPGTDYQPQHF
.	TRBD1	TRBV5-5	TRBJ1-1	TGTGCCAGCAGCTGGAACAGGGGCACTGAAGCTTTCTTT	CASSWNRGTEAFF
.	.	TRBV29-1	TRBJ2-4	TGCAGCGCCGTTGGGACACATGACTGGGCGGCCAAAAACATTCAGTACTTC	CSAVGTHDWAAKNIQYF
.	TRBD1	TRBV6-5	TRBJ1-1	TGTGCCAGCTCTAGAACAGGGGGGTCACCCTTTGAAGCTTTCTTT	CASSRTGGSPFEAFF
.	TRBD2	TRBV6-5	TRBJ2-1	TGTGCCAGCAGTTCAGCGGGGGGGCCCTACAATGAGCAGTTCTTC	CASSSAGGPYNEQFF
.	TRBD2	TRBV4-1	TRBJ2-3	TGCGCCAGCAGCCAACAAAAGACTAGCGGCCACACAGATACGCAGTATTTT	CASSQQKTSGHTDTQYF
.	.	TRBV2	TRBJ2-7	TGTGCCAGCAGTGATGTCCTACGGGAGCAGTACTTC	CASSDVLREQYF
.	.	TRBV7-3	TRBJ2-1	TGTGCCAGCAGCTTAATGGGCGGGGGCCAAAGGAATGAGCAGTTCTTC	CASSLMGGGQRNEQFF
once	.	TRBV12-5	TRBJ1-2	TGTGCTAGTGGTTTTGTGAGCAACTATGGCTACACCTTC	CASGFVSNYGYTF
.	.	TRBV2	TRBJ1-2	TGTGCCAGCAGTGACACCTTGGGCAACTATGGCTACACCTTC	CASSDTLGNYGYTF
.	TRBD1	TRBV5-1	TRBJ1-2	TGCGCCAGCAGCTTTCGGGGACAGGGGGTTTTTGGCTACACCTTC	CASSFRGQGVFGYTF
.	.	TRBV19	TRBJ1-2	TGTGCCAGTACCCTGGGGGGGGGCGCGAACTATGGCTACACCTTC	CASTLGGGANYGYTF
.	.	TRBV2	TRBJ1-6	TGTGCCAGACAGGATGGGAATTCACCCCTCCACTTT	CARQDGNSPLHF
.	.	TRBV21-1	TRBJ1-2	TGTGCCAGCAGCAACACAGGCGAGTTACCCTCTGGCTACACCTTC	CASSNTGELPSGYTF
.	.	TRBV4-2	TRBJ2-6	TGTGCCAGCAGCCAAGGCGGATGGGCCAACGTCCTGACTTTC	CASSQGGWANVLTF
.	TRBD1	TRBV19	TRBJ2-7	TGTGCCACTCGGACAGGGGGAAGCTCCTACGAGCAGTACTTC	CATRTGGSSYEQYF
few	TRBD1	TRBV6-5	TRBJ1-2	TGTGCCAGCAGTACACGGGACAGGGGGCGGGATGGCTACACCTTC	CASSTRDRGRDGYTF
.	.	TRBV7-9	TRBJ2-7	TGTGCCAGCAGCCCTCGCGGGCGGAGCTCCTACGAGCAGTACTTC	CASSPRGRSSYEQYF
many	TRBD1	TRBV4-2	TRBJ2-3	TGTGCCAGCAGCCAAGAGGGGACAGGGGGTCTAAATACGCAGTATTTT	CASSQEGTGGLNTQYF
once	.	TRBV7-9	TRBJ1-1	TGTGCCAGCAGCCTTGAATTAGGCGGATCAAGCACTGAAGCTTTCTTT	CASSLELGGSSTEAFF
.	TRBD1	TRBV5-4	TRBJ1-2	TGTGCCAGCAGCCGCAAGGGGGCGCAGAACTATGGCTACACCTTC	CASSRKGAQNYGYTF
.	.	TRBV5-1	TRBJ1-1	TGCGCCAGCACCTCAATAGGGGCCGGGGGGAACACTGAAGCTTTCTTT	CASTSIGAGGNTEAFF
.	.	TRBV27	TRBJ2-7	TGTGCCAGCAGTGCACAGGGTCCCGAGCAGTACTTC	CASSAQGPEQYF
.	.	TRBV11-2	TRBJ1-5	TGTGCCAGCAGCTCCGTAGATCAGCCCCAGCATTTT	CASSSVDQPQHF
.	.	TRBV19	TRBJ1-4	TGTGCCAGTAGTAGACAGTCAAATCGGAATGAAAAACTGTTTTTT	CASSRQSNRNEKLFF
.	.	TRBV27	TRBJ2-1	TGTGCCAGCAGGGAAGGGAGCTTCTTCAACTCCTACAATGAGCAGTTCTTC	CASREGSFFNSYNEQFF
.	TRBD1	TRBV5-5	TRBJ2-7	TGTGCCAGCAGCCGGGACAGGGCCGGGGAGCAGTACTTC	CASSRDRAGEQYF
.	.	TRBV2	TRBJ1-2	TGTGCCAGCAGTGAACAGGTGTACTATGGCTACACCTTC	CASSEQVYYGYTF